This TCR beta chain emerged from a study of T cells after yellow fever vaccination. Study summary: Those fractions that held only low numbers of cells were prepared using the SMART-Seq v4 Ultra Low Input RNA kit. Study results and limitations: Booster samples showed a return of most primary-vaccination clones (roughly 96% CD4, around 88% CD8).

TCRdb reprocessed the 5' RACE reads via MiXCR and lists one record per CDR3 protein. The data hold about 260,000 distinct CDR3 sequences, with 10% to 15% observed a single time. Trimming removed 3 bases from V and 3 bases from J, with 9 bases in between. This CDR3 has 13 amino acids. Per the germline V gene, CDR1 is MDHEN and CDR2 is SYDVKM. In regard to this clonotype: Its antigen is undetermined.

The TCR comes from a man between 25 and 39 years old who received the YFV17D yellow fever vaccine. The chain couples TRBV28 to TRBJ2-7; D gene ambiguous. The sample was CD4+ T cells sorted from PBMCs, taken 45 days after the yellow fever booster vaccination. CDR3 in DNA: TGTGCCAGCAGTTTTGGCAGACTCTACGAGCAGTACTTC. This gives the protein CASSFGRLYEQYF.